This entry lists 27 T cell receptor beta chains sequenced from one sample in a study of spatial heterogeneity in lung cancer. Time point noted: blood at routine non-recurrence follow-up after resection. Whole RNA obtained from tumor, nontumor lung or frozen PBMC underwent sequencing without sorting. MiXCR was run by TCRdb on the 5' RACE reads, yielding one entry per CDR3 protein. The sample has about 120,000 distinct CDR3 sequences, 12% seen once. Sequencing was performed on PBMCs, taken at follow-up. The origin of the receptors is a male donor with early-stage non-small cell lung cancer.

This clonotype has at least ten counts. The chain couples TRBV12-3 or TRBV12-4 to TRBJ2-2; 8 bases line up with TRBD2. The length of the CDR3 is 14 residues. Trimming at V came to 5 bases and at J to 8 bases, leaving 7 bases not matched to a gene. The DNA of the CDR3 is TGTGCCAGCAGTCCCGGGGGGGCATTTGGGGAGCTGTTTTTT. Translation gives CASSPGGAFGELFF.

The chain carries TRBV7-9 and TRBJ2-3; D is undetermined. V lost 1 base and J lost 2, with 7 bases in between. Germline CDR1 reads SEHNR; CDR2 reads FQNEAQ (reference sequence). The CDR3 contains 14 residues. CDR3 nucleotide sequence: TGTGCCAGCAGCTTAGGAGGCAACACAGATACGCAGTATTTT. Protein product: CASSLGGNTDTQYF.

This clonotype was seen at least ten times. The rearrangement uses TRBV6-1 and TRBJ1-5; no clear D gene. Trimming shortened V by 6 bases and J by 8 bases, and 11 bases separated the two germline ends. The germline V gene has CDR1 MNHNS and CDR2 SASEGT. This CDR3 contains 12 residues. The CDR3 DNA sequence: TGTGCCAGCAGGGGAGGGTTGGAGCCCCAGCATTTT. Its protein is CASRGGLEPQHF.

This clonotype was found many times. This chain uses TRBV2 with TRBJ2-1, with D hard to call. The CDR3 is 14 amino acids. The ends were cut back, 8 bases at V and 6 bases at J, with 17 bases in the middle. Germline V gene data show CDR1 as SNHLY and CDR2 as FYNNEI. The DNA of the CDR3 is TGTGCCAGCGCGTGGCGGCCCGGCGGCAATGAGCAGTTCTTC. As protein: CASAWRPGGNEQFF.

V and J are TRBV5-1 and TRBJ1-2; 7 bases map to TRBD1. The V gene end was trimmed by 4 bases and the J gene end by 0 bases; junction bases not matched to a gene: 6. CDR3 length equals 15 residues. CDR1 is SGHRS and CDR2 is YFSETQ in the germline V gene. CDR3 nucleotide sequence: TGCGCCAGCAGCCGGGACAGTGGAGCTAACTATGGCTACACCTTC. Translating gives CASSRDSGANYGYTF.

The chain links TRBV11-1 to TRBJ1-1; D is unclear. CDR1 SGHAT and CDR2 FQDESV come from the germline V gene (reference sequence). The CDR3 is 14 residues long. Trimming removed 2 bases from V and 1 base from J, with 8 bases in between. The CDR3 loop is CASSLTDGNTEAFF. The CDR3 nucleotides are TGTGCCAGCAGCTTAACGGACGGGAACACTGAAGCTTTCTTT. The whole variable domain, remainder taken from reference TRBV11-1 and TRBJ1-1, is EAEVAQSPRYKITEKSQAVAFWCDPISGHATLYWYRQILGQGPELLVQFQDESVVDDSQLPKDRFSAERLKGVDSTLKIQPAELGDSAMYLCASSLTDGNTEAFFGQGTRLTVV.

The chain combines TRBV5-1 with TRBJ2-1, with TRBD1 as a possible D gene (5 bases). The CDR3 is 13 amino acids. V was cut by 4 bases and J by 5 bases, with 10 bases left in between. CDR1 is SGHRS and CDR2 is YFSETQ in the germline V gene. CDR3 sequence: CASSPRQNNEQFF. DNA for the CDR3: TGCGCCAGCAGCCCACGACAGAACAATGAGCAGTTCTTC.

Written as DNA, the CDR3 is TGTGCCAGCAGCCAGGGACAGCGCTCCTACAATGAGCAGTTCTTC. This encodes CASSQGQRSYNEQFF. The gene calls are TRBV2 and TRBJ2-1, with TRBD1 matching over 7 bases. Trimming took 6 bases from V and 0 from J; bases not matched to a gene: 5. CDR3 length equals 15 residues. Germline values: CDR1 SNHLY, CDR2 FYNNEI.

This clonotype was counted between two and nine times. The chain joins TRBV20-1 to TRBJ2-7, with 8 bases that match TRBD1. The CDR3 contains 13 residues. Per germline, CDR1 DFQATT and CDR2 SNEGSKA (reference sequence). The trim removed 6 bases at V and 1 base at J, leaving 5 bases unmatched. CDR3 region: CSAPDRASYEQYF. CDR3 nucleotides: TGCAGTGCGCCGGACAGGGCATCCTACGAGCAGTACTTC.

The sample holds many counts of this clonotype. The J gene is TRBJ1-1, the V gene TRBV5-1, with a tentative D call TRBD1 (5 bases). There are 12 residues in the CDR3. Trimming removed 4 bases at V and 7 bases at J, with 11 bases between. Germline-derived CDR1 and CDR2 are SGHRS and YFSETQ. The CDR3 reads CASSLPGNEAFF. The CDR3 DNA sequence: TGCGCCAGCAGCCTGCCAGGGAATGAAGCTTTCTTT.

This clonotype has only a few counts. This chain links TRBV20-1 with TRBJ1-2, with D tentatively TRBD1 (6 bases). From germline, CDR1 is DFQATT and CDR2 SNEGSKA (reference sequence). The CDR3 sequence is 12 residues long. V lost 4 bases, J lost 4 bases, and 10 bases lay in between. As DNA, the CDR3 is TGCAGTGCTAATACAGGGAGCTATGGCTACACCTTC. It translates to CSANTGSYGYTF.

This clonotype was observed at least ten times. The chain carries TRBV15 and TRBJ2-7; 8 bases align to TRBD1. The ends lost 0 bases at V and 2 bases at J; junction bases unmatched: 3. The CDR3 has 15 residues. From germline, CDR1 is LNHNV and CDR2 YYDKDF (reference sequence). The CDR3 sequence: CATSRDKDRAYEQYF. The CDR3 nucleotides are TGTGCCACCAGCAGAGATAAGGACAGGGCCTACGAGCAGTACTTC.

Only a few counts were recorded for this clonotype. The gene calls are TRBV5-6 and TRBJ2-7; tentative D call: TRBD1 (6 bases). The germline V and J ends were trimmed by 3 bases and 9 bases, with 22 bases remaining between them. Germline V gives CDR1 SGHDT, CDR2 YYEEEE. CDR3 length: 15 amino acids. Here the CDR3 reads CASSSMTGLGFVQYF. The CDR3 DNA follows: TGTGCCAGCAGCTCGATGACAGGCTTAGGTTTTGTGCAGTACTTC. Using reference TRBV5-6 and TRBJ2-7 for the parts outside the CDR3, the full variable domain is DAGVTQSPTHLIKTRGQQVTLRCSPKSGHDTVSWYQQALGQGPQFIFQYYEEEERQRGNFPDRFSGHQFPNYSSELNVNALLLGDSALYLCASSSMTGLGFVQYFGPGTRLTVT.

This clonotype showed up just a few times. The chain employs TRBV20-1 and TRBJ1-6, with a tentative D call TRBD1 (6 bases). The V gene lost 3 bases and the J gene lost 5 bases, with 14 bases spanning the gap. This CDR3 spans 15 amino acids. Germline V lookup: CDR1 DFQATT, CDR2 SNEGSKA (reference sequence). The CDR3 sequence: CSAREGGSNNSPLHF. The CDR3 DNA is TGCAGTGCTAGGGAGGGGGGTAGTAATAATTCACCCCTCCACTTT.

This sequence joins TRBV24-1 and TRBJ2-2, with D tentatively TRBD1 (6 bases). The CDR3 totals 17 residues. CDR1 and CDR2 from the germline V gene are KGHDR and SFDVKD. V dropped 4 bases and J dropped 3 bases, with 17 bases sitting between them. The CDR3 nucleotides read TGTGCCACCAGTGACTCCAATCCGGGACAATACACCGGGGAGCTGTTTTTT. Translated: CATSDSNPGQYTGELFF.

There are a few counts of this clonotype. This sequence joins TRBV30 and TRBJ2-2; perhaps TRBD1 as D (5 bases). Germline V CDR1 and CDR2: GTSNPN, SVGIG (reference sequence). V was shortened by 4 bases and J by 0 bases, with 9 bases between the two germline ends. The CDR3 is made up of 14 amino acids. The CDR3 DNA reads TGTGCCTGGATTTTAGGGGCGAACACCGGGGAGCTGTTTTTT. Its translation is CAWILGANTGELFF. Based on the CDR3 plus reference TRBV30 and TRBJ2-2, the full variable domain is SQTIHQWPATLVQPVGSPLSLECTVEGTSNPNLYWYRQAAGRGLQLLFYSVGIGQISSEVPQNLSASRPQDRQFILSSKKLLLSDSGFYLCAWILGANTGELFFGEGSRLTVL.

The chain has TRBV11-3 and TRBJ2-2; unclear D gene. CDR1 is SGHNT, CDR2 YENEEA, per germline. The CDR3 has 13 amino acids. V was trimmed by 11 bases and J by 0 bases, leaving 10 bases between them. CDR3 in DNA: TGTGCCGCGGCTGACACGAACACCGGGGAGCTGTTTTTT. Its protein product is CAAADTNTGELFF.

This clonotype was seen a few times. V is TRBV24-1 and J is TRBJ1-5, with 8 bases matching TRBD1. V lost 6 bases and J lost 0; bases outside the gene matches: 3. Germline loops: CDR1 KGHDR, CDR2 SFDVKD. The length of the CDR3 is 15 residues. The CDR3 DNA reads TGTGCCACCAGTATCGGACAGGGTAGCAATCAGCCCCAGCATTTT. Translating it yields CATSIGQGSNQPQHF.

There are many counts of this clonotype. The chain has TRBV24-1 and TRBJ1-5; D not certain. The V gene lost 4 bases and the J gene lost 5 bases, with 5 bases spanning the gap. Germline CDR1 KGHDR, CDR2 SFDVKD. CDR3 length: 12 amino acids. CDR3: CATSDSYQPQHF. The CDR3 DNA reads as TGTGCCACCAGTGACTCTTATCAGCCCCAGCATTTT.

The CDR3 sequence is CATSRGASDYEQYF. CDR3 coding DNA: TGTGCCACCAGCAGAGGGGCTAGCGACTACGAGCAGTACTTC. The rearrangement uses TRBV15 and TRBJ2-7; weak D call: TRBD2 (6 bases). V was shortened by 1 base and J by 3 bases, with 10 bases between the two germline ends. The CDR3 has 14 amino acids. The germline CDR1 and CDR2 sequences are LNHNV and YYDKDF (reference sequence).

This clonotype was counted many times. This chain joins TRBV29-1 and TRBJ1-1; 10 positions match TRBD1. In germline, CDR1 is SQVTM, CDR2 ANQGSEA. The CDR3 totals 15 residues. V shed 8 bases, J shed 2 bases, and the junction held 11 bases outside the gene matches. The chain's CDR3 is CSSRDRGRSNTEAFF. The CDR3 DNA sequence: TGCAGCTCCAGGGACAGGGGAAGGTCTAACACTGAAGCTTTCTTT.

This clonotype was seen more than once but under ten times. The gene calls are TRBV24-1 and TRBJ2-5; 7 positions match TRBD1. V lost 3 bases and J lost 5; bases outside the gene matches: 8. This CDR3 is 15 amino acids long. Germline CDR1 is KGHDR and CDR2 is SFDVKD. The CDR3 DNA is TGTGCCACCAGTGATCCCGGACAGGAGCGGGAGACCCAGTACTTC. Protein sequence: CATSDPGQERETQYF.

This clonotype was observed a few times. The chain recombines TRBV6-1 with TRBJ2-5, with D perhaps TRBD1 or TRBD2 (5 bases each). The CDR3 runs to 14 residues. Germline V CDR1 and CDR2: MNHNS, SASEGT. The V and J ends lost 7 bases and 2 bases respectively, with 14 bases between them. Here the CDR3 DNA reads TGTGCCAGCACCCGACCGGGACCTCAAGAGACCCAGTACTTC. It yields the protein CASTRPGPQETQYF.

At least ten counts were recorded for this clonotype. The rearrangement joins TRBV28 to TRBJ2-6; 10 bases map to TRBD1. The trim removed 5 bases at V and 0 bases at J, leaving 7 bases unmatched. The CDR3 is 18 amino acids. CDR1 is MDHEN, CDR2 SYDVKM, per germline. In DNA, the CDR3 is TGTGCCAGCAGTGCGACAGGGGGCGTTAGCTCTGGGGCCAACGTCCTGACTTTC. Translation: CASSATGGVSSGANVLTF.

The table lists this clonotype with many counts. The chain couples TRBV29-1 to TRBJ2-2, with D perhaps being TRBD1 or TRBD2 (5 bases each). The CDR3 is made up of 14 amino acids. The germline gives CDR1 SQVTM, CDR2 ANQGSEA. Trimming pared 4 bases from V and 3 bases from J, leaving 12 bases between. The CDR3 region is CSVGSGTDTGELFF. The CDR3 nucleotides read TGCAGCGTTGGGAGTGGGACGGACACCGGGGAGCTGTTTTTT.

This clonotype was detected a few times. The chain's CDR3 is CASSSHRAYEQYF. The CDR3 region has the DNA TGTGCCAGCTCATCTCACAGGGCCTACGAGCAGTACTTC. The chain is built from TRBV2 and TRBJ2-7; tentatively, D is TRBD1 (6 bases). The CDR3 totals 13 residues. CDR1 SNHLY and CDR2 FYNNEI come from the germline V gene. Trimming cost V 8 bases and J 2 bases, with 13 bases left between them.

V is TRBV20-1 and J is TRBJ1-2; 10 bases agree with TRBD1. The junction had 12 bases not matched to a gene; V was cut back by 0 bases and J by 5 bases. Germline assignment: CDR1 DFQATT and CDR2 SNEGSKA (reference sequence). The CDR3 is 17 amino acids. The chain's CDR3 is CSARDRQGAGGSYGYTF. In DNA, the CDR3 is TGCAGTGCTAGAGATAGACAGGGGGCGGGCGGATCTTATGGCTACACCTTC.